Shown below are 18 T cell receptor beta chains from a single sample sequenced in a study of radiation and T cells in renal cell carcinoma. TCRdb's copy holds only in-frame clones and misses some; the assay was immunoSEQ multiplex PCR. The sample comprises over 60,000 clones, 75% to 90% of which are singletons, and about 2.4% rests with the top ten. Sample time point: blood 4 weeks post-SBRT, at nephrectomy. Described treatment: 15 Gy SBRT to primary tumor, nephrectomy 4 weeks later. Here the sequenced sample was blood, taken from a patient whose treatment included radiotherapy and nephrectomy. Receptors originate from an older woman with renal cell carcinoma.

About this clone itself: Other nucleotide sequences from this sample produce the same CDR3. This chain uses TRBV5-6 with TRBJ2-3; D not certain. The germline V and J ends were trimmed by 4 bases and 0 bases, with 6 bases remaining between them. Germline CDR1 is SGHDT and CDR2 is YYEEEE. The CDR3 runs to 13 residues. For the CDR3, the DNA is TGTGCCAGCAGCCTCGGCAGCACAGATACGCAGTATTTT. As protein: CASSLGSTDTQYF.

The chain recombines TRBV11-1 with TRBJ1-6; 9 bases are a match to TRBD1. Per germline, CDR1 SGHAT and CDR2 FQDESV (reference sequence). V lost 5 bases to trimming and J lost 0 bases; unmatched junction nucleotides: 5. This CDR3 has 17 amino acids. The CDR3 DNA reads as TGTGCCAGCAGCCACGGGACAGGGAGCTCCTATAATTCACCCCTCCACTTT. It codes for CASSHGTGSSYNSPLHF.

The J gene is TRBJ2-3, the V gene TRBV5-5; TRBD1 aligns across 8 bases. The CDR3 extends over 15 amino acids. The ends lost 4 bases at V and 4 bases at J; junction bases unmatched: 8. CDR1 is SGHKS and CDR2 is YYEKEE in the germline V gene (reference sequence). CDR3 nucleotides: TGTGCCAGCAGCAGGACAGGGTATTTCTCAGATACGCAGTATTTT. It yields the protein CASSRTGYFSDTQYF.

The V gene is TRBV28, the J gene TRBJ2-5; TRBD2 aligns across 13 bases. In germline, CDR1 is MDHEN, CDR2 SYDVKM. This CDR3 has 15 amino acids. J lost 7 bases, V lost 6 bases, and 8 bases had no gene match. The CDR3 nucleotides are TGTGCCAGCAGCGAAGGGACTAGCGGGAAAGGGACCCAGTACTTC. It codes for CASSEGTSGKGTQYF.

The chain is built from TRBV29-1 and TRBJ1-4, with 7 bases that match TRBD1. The CDR3 is 13 amino acids. V was pared by 6 bases and J by 8 bases, with 9 bases of the junction left unmatched. Germline values: CDR1 SQVTM, CDR2 ANQGSEA. The CDR3 DNA follows: TGCAGCGTGACAGGGAAAGGTGGGGAAAAACTGTTTTTT. Translating it yields CSVTGKGGEKLFF.

The V and J genes are TRBV10-2 and TRBJ1-1; tentative D call: TRBD1 (5 bases). Between the trimmed V and J ends, which lost 6 bases and 5 bases, there was a span of 10 bases. This CDR3 has 12 residues. Germline loops: CDR1 WSHSY, CDR2 SAAADI. The CDR3: CASREGRTEAFF. DNA for the CDR3: TGCGCCAGCAGAGAGGGGAGAACTGAAGCTTTCTTT.

This chain joins TRBV18 and TRBJ2-7; D might be TRBD2 (6 bases). In germline, CDR1 is KGHSH, CDR2 LQKENI. This CDR3 is built from 16 residues. V was cut by 6 bases and J by 0 bases, with 18 bases left in between. The CDR3 sequence: CASSPPSDYYSYEQYF. CDR3 DNA: TGTGCCAGCTCCCCGCCATCGGACTACTACTCCTACGAGCAGTACTTC.

This chain links TRBV19 with TRBJ1-2, with D perhaps matching TRBD1 (5 bases). The V end lost 7 bases, the J end lost 5 bases, and 8 bases lay between the germline ends. CDR3 length equals 11 residues. Germline CDR1 and CDR2: LNHDA and SQIVND (reference sequence). CDR3 DNA: TGTGCCAGTACCCAGGGTTATGGCTACACCTTC. Its translation is CASTQGYGYTF.

This sequence joins TRBV5-8 and TRBJ1-5; D ambiguous. The V and J ends lost 1 base and 0 bases respectively, with 8 bases between them. Per the germline V gene, CDR1 is SGHTS and CDR2 is YDEGEE. The CDR3 length is 15 residues. This CDR3 is CASSLNPGSNQPQHF. The CDR3 DNA follows: TGTGCCAGCAGCTTGAACCCGGGTAGCAATCAGCCCCAGCATTTT.

The chain employs TRBV2 and TRBJ2-5; 7 bases line up with TRBD1. The CDR3 has 14 residues. Unmatched junction bases numbered 6, after V lost 7 bases and J lost 1 base. The germline V gene encodes CDR1 SNHLY and CDR2 FYNNEI. The CDR3 DNA sequence: TGTGCCAGCATTTTCGACAGGGTCCAAGAGACCCAGTACTTC. Encoded protein: CASIFDRVQETQYF.

The rearrangement uses TRBV28 and TRBJ1-4; D unclear. The CDR3 totals 16 residues. Germline V gene data show CDR1 as MDHEN and CDR2 as SYDVKM. With 3 bases removed from V and 8 bases from J, the gap between germline ends came to 19 bases. Here the CDR3 DNA reads TGTGCCAGCAGTTTTCCCCCGGGAGGGAAAGACGAAAAACTGTTTTTT. Residues: CASSFPPGGKDEKLFF.

V is TRBV7-6 and J is TRBJ2-3, with a tentative D call TRBD1 (5 bases). Germline V gene lookup returns CDR1 SGHVS and CDR2 FNYEAQ. The CDR3 contains 14 residues. Deletions cut 0 bases from V and 8 bases from J, with 12 bases between. This CDR3 is CASSLADLQGTQYF. The CDR3, as DNA: TGTGCCAGCAGCTTAGCGGACCTGCAGGGTACGCAGTATTTT.

The rearrangement links TRBV19 to TRBJ1-1; D might be TRBD1 (6 bases). V shed 9 bases and J shed 4 bases, with 15 bases lying between them. CDR1 and CDR2 from the germline V gene are LNHDA and SQIVND (reference sequence). The CDR3 sequence is 13 residues long. The CDR3 sequence is CASRRGRSTEAFF. DNA of the CDR3: TGTGCCAGCAGGCGGGGGCGGAGCACTGAAGCTTTCTTT.

In this sample, this clone turned up once. The rearrangement joins TRBV5-8 to TRBJ1-5; TRBD1 agrees at 8 bases. The V gene's germline CDR1 is SGHTS and CDR2 YDEGEE. V was clipped by 6 bases and J by 3 bases; unmatched bases: 5. This CDR3 contains 14 residues. DNA for the CDR3: TGTGCCAGCAATCCAGGGGGCAACAATCAGCCCCAGCATTTT. As protein: CASNPGGNNQPQHF.

V gene TRBV7-3 combines with J gene TRBJ1-2, with TRBD1 matching 12 bases. Germline values: CDR1 SGHTA, CDR2 FQGTGA. Trimming took 5 bases from V and 3 from J; bases not matched to a gene: 13. CDR3 size: 18 residues. The CDR3 here is CASSPNPGTGGADYGYTF. The CDR3 DNA reads TGTGCCAGCAGCCCCAATCCCGGGACAGGGGGCGCCGACTATGGCTACACCTTC.

The V gene is TRBV27, the J gene TRBJ2-7; D may be TRBD1 (5 bases). V lost 3 bases and J 3 bases, leaving 9 bases between the germline ends. Germline V gene sequence: CDR1 MNHEY, CDR2 SMNVEV (reference sequence). The CDR3 loop spans 13 amino acids. CDR3 sequence reads: CASSFSGYYEQYF. CDR3 coding DNA: TGTGCCAGCAGTTTCTCAGGGTACTACGAGCAGTACTTC.

This rearrangement joins TRBV7-6 to TRBJ2-4; D may be TRBD1 (6 bases). V gave up 2 bases and J gave up 4 bases, with 15 bases separating them. The CDR3 extends over 16 amino acids. CDR1 and CDR2 from the germline V gene are SGHVS and FNYEAQ. The CDR3 here is CASSLRQGNAKNIQYF. The CDR3 DNA is TGTGCCAGCAGCTTAAGGCAGGGGAACGCTAAAAACATTCAGTACTTC. Filled out from reference TRBV7-6 and TRBJ2-4, the complete variable domain reads GAGVSQSPRYKVTKRGQDVALRCDPISGHVSLYWYRQALGQGPEFLTYFNYEAQQDKSGLPNDRFSAERPEGSISTLTIQRTEQRDSAMYRCASSLRQGNAKNIQYFGAGTRLSVL.

The V and J genes are TRBV5-1 and TRBJ2-1, with D perhaps matching TRBD2 (6 bases). CDR3 length equals 17 residues. The germline V gene encodes CDR1 SGHRS and CDR2 YFSETQ. Trimming stripped 4 bases from V and 1 base from J, with 18 bases between. In DNA, the CDR3 is TGCGCCAGCAGCGGACGGGGGTGGGACTCGTCCTACAATGAGCAGTTCTTC. As protein: CASSGRGWDSSYNEQFF.